This entry features one TCR beta chain sequence. Its antigen is still unknown. Qualities for individual bases were not recorded, and no much larger clone is one base off. To sequence the TCRbeta CDR3 region, genomic DNA was isolated from the sorted cells. The immunoSEQ Assay was used to sequence the TCRbeta CDR3 regions. TCRdb retrieved this table from immuneACCESS and kept in-frame rearrangements only. Not all clones are present; in checked studies, unresolved V genes account for under half, and no reason is known for the remainder. The sample table contains about 98,000 clones; only one count was recorded for roughly 85% of them. Approximately 0.49% of the sample comes from the top ten. The trial excluded patients who had a history of autoimmune disease or were on systemic immunosuppression. Peripheral blood for TCR sequencing was drawn from every dose cohort at baseline, at cycle 4 day 1 and at cycle 7 day 1. Samples were obtained from an open-label, multicenter, first-in-human phase I dose-escalation trial of ivuxolimab. The trial enrolled adults with locally advanced or metastatic head and neck squamous cell, hepatocellular, melanoma or renal cell carcinoma. CD4+ and CD8+ T cells were sorted separately from peripheral blood before TCR sequencing.

The germline V gene (reference sequence) gives CDR1 as SGHNT and CDR2 as YYREEE. The CDR3 runs 14 amino acids, cysteine and phenylalanine included. The only DNA kept is the CDR3, 42 bases in frame from the first base. V gives up 1 base and J gives up 4 bases, and the segment between their germline ends measures 11 bases. The data stem from a study of OX40 agonist ivuxolimab in advanced cancers. Study-wide context: Ivuxolimab was an agonistic, fully human IgG2 monoclonal antibody directed against OX40 (CD134), a costimulatory receptor. Prior anti-PD-1, anti-PD-L1 or anti-CTLA-4 therapy was permitted, and checkpoint inhibitors had been received by roughly two fifths of dose-escalation patients. Intravenous ivuxolimab was administered to patients every 2 weeks at six dose levels: 0.01, 0.1, 0.3, 1.5, 3 and 10 mg/kg. The paper covers the monotherapy dose-escalation part of the phase I ivuxolimab trial, which included N ≈ 54 patients. The point of sequencing TCRbeta in the periphery was to test whether ivuxolimab changed TCR sequence diversity and drove clonal T-cell expansion. The dose-escalation cohort was about 87% male with a mean age of about 60 years, ranging from roughly 20 to 80. Among the 52 dose-escalation patients, some 20 had hepatocellular carcinoma, about 15 melanoma, 9 renal cell carcinoma and 9 head and neck cancer. Three dose-escalation patients achieved partial responses, one with hepatocellular carcinoma and two with cutaneous melanoma. The research as a whole found: Antigen specificity was not determined for the clonally expanded peripheral T cells. After ivuxolimab, more expanded clones were found on average in CD8+ T cells than in CD4+ T cells. At doses from 0.1 to 3.0 mg/kg, clonal expansion was seen in both CD4+ and CD8+ blood T cells between baseline and week 6. In the 0.1-3.0 mg/kg groups, partial responders had among the lowest normalized peripheral clonal expansion, particularly in CD8+ T cells. Low levels of normalized T-cell clonal expansion were also shown by some nonresponding patients.

The starting material was CD4+ or CD8+ T cells sorted from blood, obtained in a trial of the OX40 agonist ivuxolimab. The source is an adult with an advanced solid tumor such as melanoma, head and neck, liver or kidney cancer. The rearranged segments are TRBV5-4 and TRBJ1-1; too little of a D gene remains to name it. The CDR3: CASSLIKGGTEAFF. In nucleotides, the sequence is TGTGCCAGCAGCTTGATTAAGGGAGGCACTGAAGCTTTCTTT. The entire variable domain, with the stretches around the CDR3 drawn from the reference TRBV5-4 and TRBJ1-1 proteins, is ETGVTQSPTHLIKTRGQQVTLRCSSQSGHNTVSWYQQALGQGPQFIFQYYREEENGRGNFPPRFSGLQFPNYSSELNVNALELDDSALYLCASSLIKGGTEAFFGQGTRLTVV.